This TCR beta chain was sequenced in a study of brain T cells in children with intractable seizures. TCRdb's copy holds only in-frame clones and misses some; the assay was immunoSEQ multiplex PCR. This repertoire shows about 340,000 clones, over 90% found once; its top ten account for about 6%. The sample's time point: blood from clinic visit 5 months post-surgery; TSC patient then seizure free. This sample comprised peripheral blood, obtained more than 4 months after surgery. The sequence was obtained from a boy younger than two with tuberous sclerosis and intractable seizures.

As DNA, the CDR3 is TGCGCCAGCAGCTTGGTAGGTGGAGGGGACGAGCAGTACTTC. Amino acids: CASSLVGGGDEQYF. This chain joins TRBV5-1 and TRBJ2-7; a weak D match, TRBD2 (6 bases). V was trimmed by 0 bases and J by 5 bases, leaving 12 bases between them. Germline V lookup: CDR1 SGHRS, CDR2 YFSETQ. The CDR3 runs 14 residues.